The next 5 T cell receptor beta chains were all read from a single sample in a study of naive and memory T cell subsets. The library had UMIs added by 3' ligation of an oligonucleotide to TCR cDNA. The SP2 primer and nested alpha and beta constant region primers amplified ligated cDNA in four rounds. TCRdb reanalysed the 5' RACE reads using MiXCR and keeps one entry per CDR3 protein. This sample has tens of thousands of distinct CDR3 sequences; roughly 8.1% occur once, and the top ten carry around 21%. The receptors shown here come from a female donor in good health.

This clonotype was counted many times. CDR3 sequence reads: CSAYTKKLFF. CDR3 nucleotides: TGCAGTGCTTACACGAAAAAACTGTTTTTT. V gene TRBV20-1 combines with J gene TRBJ1-4; D unclear. With 5 bases removed from V and 9 bases from J, the gap between germline ends came to 7 bases. Germline lookup yields CDR1 DFQATT and CDR2 SNEGSKA (reference sequence). The CDR3 is made up of 10 amino acids.

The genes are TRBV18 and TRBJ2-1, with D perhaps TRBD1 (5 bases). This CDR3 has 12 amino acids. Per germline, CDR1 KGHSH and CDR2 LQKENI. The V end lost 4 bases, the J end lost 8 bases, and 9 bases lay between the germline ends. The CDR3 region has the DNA TGTGCCAGCTCACTCGACAGCTATGAGCAGTTCTTC. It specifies CASSLDSYEQFF.

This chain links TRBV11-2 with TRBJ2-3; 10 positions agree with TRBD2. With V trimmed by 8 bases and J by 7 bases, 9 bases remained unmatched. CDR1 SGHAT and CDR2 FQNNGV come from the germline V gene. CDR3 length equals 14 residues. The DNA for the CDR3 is TGTGCCAGCCAGCGGGGGGGCCATCAACATACGCAGTATTTT. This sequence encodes CASQRGGHQHTQYF.

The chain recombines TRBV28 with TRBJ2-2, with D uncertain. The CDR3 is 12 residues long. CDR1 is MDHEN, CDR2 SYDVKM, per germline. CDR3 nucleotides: TGTGCTACCCGTACTAACACCGGGGAGCTGTTTTTT. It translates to CATRTNTGELFF.

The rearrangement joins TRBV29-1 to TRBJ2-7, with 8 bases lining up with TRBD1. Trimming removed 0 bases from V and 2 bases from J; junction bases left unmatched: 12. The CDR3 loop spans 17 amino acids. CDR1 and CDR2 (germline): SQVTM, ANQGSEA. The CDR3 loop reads CSVEDIGKQGGTYEQYF. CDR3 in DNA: TGCAGCGTTGAAGATATTGGCAAACAGGGGGGAACCTACGAGCAGTACTTC.